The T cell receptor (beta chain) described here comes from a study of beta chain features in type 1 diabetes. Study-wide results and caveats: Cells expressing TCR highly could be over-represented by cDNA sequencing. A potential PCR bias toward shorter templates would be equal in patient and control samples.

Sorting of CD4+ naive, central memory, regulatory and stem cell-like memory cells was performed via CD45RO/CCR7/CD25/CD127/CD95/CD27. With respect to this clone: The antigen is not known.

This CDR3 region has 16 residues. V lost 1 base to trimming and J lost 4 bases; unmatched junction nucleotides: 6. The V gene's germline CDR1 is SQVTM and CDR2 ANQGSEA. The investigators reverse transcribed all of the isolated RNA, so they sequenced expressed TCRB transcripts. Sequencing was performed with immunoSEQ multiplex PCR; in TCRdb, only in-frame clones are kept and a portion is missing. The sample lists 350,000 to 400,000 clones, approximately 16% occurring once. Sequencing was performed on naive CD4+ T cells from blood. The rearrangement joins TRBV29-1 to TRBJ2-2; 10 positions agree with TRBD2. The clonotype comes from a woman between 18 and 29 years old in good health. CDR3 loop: CSVEAGIAGGTGELFF. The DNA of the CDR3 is TGCAGCGTTGAAGCGGGGATAGCGGGGGGCACCGGGGAGCTGTTTTTT.